This T cell receptor beta chain was identified in a study of T cell repertoires in cytomegalovirus infection (dated by TCRdb to the late 2010s). With respect to the entire study: Recently identified HLA-C-restricted CMV epitopes, whose presentation resists viral immunomodulation, were targeted by peptide stimulations together with well-studied HLA-B-restricted epitopes. Donor HLA type was relevant to the analysis, as public TCR beta signatures indicated carriage of CMV infection together with the matching HLA type. The investigation overall reported the following: In both this cohort and an independent cohort of a few hundred donors, the cumulative frequency of public TCR beta family members distinguished carriers of CMV infection plus the relevant HLA type. In the ex vivo response, HLA-C-restricted CMV-specific TCR beta clonotypes were dominant, and in two of eight donors the single most frequent clonotype came from this HLA-C-restricted group.

The CDR3 contains 18 residues, cysteine and phenylalanine counted. Only the CDR3 DNA is retained, 54 bases long and in frame from the first base. Ends trimmed: V by 1 base, J by 0 bases; bases unmatched to a gene: 8. CDR1 and CDR2 are drawn from the germline V gene (reference sequence): GTSNPN, SVGIG. Interpreted using the paper, the treatment or condition label stands for: in vitro stimulation with specific CMV peptide epitopes to enrich CMV-specific T cells. Remarks on this clonotype: The specificity of this receptor is unknown. Base-call qualities are not available, and no considerably larger clone is one nucleotide away.

The run used an Illumina HiSeq 1500. Clones were called with MiXCR by TCRdb after fastp trimmed the public reads at Q25, and only in-frame beta chains were retained. Rows are unified per CDR3 protein, each entry keeping the most common DNA and genes. In all, the sample holds about 700,000 distinct CDR3 sequences, and about 30% of those were seen once. The ten largest clones add up to 18% of the sample. This clonotype was sampled from a human donor in good health (CMV status not recorded). Some clones in this sample may be carry-over from other donors' samples. The input for sequencing was cultured PBMCs, taken from culture after CMV antigen stimulation. This chain joins TRBV30 to TRBJ2-1, and TRBD2 aligns with 11 junction nucleotides. CDR3 protein: CAWSASSGRFSSYNEQFF. At the DNA level, the sequence is TGTGCCTGGAGTGCGTCTAGCGGGAGGTTCTCCTCCTACAATGAGCAGTTCTTC. Reference TRBV30 and TRBJ2-1 genes cover what lies past the CDR3, so the full variable domain is SQTIHQWPATLVQPVGSPLSLECTVEGTSNPNLYWYRQAAGRGLQLLFYSVGIGQISSEVPQNLSASRPQDRQFILSSKKLLLSDSGFYLCAWSASSGRFSSYNEQFFGPGTRLTVL.